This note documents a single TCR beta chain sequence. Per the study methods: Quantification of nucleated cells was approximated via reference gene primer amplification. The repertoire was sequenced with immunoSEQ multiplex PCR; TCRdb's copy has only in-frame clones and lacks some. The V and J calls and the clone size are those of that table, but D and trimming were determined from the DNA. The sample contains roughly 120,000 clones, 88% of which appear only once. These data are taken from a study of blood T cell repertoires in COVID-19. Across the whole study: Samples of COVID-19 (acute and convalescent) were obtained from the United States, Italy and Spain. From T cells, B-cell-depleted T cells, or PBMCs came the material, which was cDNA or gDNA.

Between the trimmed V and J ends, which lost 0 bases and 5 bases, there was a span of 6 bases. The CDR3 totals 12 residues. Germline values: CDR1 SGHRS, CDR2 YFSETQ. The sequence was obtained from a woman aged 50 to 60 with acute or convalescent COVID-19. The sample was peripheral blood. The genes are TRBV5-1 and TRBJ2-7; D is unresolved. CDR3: CASSLGQHEQYF. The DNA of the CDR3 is TGCGCCAGCAGCTTGGGACAACACGAGCAGTACTTC.